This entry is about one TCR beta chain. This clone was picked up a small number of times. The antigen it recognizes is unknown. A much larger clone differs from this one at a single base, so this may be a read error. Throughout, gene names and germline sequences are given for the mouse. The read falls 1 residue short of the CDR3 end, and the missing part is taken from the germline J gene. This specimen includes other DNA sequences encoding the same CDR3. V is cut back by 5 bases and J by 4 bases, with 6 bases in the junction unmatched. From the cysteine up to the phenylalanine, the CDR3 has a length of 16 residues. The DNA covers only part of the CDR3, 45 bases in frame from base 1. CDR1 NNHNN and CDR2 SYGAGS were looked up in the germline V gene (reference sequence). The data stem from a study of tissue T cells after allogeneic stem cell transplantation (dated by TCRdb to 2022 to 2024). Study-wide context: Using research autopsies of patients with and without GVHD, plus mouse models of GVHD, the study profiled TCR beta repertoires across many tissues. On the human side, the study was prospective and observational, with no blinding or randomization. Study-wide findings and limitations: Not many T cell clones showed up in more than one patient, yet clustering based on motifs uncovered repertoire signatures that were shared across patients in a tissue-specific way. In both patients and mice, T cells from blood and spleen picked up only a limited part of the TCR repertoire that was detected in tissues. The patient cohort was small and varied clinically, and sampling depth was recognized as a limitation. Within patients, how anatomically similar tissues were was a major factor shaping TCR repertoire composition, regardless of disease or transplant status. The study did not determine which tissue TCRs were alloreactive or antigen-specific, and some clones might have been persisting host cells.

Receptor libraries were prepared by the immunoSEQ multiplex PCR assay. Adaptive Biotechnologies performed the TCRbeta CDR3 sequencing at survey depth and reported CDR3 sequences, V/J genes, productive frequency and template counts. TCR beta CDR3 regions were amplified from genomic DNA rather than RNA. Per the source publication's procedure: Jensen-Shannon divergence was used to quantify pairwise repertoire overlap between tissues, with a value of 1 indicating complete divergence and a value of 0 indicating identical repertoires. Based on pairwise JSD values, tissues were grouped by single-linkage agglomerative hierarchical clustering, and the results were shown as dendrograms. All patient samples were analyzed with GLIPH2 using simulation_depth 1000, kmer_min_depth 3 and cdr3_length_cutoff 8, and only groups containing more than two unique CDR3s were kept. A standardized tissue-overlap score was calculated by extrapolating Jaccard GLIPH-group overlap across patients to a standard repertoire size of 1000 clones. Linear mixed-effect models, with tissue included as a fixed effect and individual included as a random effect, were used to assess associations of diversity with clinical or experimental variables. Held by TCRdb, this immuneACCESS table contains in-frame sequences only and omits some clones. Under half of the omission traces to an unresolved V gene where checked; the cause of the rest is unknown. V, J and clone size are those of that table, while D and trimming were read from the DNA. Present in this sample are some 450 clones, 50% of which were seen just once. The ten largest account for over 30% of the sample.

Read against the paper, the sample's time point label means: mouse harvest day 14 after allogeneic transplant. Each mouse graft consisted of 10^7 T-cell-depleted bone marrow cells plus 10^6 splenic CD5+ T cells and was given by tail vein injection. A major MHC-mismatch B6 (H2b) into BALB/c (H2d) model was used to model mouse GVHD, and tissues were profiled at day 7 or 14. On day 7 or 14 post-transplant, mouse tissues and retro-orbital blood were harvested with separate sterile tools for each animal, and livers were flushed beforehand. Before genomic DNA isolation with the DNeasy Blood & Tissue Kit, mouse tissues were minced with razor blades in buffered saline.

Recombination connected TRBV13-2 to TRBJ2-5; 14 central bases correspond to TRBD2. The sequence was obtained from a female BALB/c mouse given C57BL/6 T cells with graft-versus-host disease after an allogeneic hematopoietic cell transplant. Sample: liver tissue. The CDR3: CASGGGLGGREDTQYF. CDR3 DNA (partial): TGTGCCAGCGGGGGGGGACTGGGGGGGCGCGAAGACACCCAGTAC.